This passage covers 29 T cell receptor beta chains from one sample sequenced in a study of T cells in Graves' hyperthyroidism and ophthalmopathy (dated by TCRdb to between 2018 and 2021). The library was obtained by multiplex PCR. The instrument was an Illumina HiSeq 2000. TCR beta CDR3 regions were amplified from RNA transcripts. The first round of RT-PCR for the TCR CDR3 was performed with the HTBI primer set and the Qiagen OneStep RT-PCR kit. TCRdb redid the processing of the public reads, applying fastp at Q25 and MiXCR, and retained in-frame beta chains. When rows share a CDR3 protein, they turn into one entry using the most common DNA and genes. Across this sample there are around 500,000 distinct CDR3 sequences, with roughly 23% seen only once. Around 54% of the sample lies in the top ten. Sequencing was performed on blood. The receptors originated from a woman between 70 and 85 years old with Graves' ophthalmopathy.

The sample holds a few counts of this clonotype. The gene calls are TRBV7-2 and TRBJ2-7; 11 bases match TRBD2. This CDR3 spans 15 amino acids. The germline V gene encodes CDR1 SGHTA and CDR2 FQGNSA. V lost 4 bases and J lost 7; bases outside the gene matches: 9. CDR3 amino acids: CASSSIPGLAVEQYF. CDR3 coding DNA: TGTGCCAGCAGCTCCATACCGGGACTAGCGGTAGAGCAGTACTTC.

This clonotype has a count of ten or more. CDR3 loop: CASRRTISYEQYF. The CDR3 nucleotides read TGTGCCAGCCGACGGACGATCTCCTACGAGCAGTACTTC. V is TRBV12-3 or TRBV12-4 and J is TRBJ2-7, with D unresolved. V was pared by 8 bases and J by 0 bases, with 11 bases between. This CDR3 comprises 13 residues.

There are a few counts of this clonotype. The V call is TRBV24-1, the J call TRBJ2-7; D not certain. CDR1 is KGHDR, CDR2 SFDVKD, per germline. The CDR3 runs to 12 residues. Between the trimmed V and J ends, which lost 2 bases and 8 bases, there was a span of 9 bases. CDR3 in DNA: TGTGCCACCAGTGATTCCGGAAAGAAGCAGTACTTC. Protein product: CATSDSGKKQYF.

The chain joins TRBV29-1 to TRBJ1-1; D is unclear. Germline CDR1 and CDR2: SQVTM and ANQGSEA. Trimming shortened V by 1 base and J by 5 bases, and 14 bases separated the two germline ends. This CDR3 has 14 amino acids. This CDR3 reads CSVEVNSWRTEAFF. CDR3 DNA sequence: TGCAGCGTTGAAGTTAACTCATGGCGGACTGAAGCTTTCTTT.

CDR3 in amino acids: CASSSSGLATDTQYF. CDR3 sequence (DNA): TGTGCCAGCAGCTCCTCAGGACTAGCTACAGATACGCAGTATTTT. This chain links TRBV9 with TRBJ2-3; TRBD2 matches 8 bases. This CDR3 spans 15 amino acids. The junction had 7 bases not matched to a gene; V was cut back by 4 bases and J by 3 bases. The germline CDR1 and CDR2 sequences are SGDLS and YYNGEE.

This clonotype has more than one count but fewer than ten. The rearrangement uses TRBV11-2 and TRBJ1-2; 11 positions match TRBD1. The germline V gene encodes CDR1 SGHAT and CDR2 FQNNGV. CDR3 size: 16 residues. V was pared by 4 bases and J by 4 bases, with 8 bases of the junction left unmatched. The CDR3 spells CASSSWTGGSLYGYTF. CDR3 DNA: TGTGCCAGCAGCTCTTGGACAGGGGGCTCCCTCTATGGCTACACCTTC.

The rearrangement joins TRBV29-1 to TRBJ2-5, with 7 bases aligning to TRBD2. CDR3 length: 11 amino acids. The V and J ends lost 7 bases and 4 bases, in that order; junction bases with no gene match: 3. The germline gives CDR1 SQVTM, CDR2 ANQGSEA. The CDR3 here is CSGEGPETQYF. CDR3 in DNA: TGCAGCGGGGAGGGACCAGAGACCCAGTACTTC.

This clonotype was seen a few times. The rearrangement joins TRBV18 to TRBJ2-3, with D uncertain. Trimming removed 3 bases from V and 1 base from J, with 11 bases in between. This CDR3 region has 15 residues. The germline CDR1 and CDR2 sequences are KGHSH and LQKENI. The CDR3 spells CASSPTPMGTDTQYF. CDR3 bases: TGTGCCAGCTCACCCACCCCAATGGGCACAGATACGCAGTATTTT.

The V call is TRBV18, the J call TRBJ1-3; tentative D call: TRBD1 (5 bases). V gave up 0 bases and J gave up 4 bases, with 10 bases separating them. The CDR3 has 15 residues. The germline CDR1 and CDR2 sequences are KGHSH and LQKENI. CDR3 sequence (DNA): TGTGCCAGCTCACCACCGTCAGGGCCCGGAAACACCATATATTTT. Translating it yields CASSPPSGPGNTIYF. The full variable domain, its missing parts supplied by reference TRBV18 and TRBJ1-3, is NAGVMQNPRHLVRRRGQEARLRCSPMKGHSHVYWYRQLPEEGLKFMVYLQKENIIDESGMPKERFSAEFPKEGPSILRIQQVVRGDSAAYFCASSPPSGPGNTIYFGEGSWLTVV.

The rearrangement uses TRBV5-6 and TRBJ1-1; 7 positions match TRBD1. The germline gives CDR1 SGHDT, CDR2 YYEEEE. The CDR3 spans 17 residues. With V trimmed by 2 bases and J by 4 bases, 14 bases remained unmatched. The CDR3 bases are TGTGCCAGCAGCTTACAACTTCAGGGGGTTCGAGGCACTGAAGCTTTCTTT. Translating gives CASSLQLQGVRGTEAFF.

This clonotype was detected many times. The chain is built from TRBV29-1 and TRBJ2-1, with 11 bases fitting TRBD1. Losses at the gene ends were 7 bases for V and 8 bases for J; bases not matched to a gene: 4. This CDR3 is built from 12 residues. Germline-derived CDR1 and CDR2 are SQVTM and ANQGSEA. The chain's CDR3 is CSGGQGGDEQFF. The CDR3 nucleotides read TGCAGCGGGGGACAGGGGGGAGATGAGCAGTTCTTC.

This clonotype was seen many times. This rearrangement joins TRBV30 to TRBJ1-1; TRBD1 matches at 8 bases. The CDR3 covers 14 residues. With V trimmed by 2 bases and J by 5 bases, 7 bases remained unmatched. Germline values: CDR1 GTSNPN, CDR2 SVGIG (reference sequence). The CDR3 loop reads CAWSLQGAGTEAFF. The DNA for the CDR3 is TGTGCCTGGAGTCTTCAGGGGGCAGGAACTGAAGCTTTCTTT. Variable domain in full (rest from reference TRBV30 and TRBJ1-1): SQTIHQWPATLVQPVGSPLSLECTVEGTSNPNLYWYRQAAGRGLQLLFYSVGIGQISSEVPQNLSASRPQDRQFILSSKKLLLSDSGFYLCAWSLQGAGTEAFFGQGTRLTVV.

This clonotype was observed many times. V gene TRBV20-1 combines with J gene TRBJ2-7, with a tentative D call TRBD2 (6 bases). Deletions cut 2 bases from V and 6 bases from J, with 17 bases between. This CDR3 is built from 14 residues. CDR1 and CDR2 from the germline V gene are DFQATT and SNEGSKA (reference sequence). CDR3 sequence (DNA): TGCAGTGCTAGATACGGCGGGAATAGCGGCGAGCAGTACTTC. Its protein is CSARYGGNSGEQYF.

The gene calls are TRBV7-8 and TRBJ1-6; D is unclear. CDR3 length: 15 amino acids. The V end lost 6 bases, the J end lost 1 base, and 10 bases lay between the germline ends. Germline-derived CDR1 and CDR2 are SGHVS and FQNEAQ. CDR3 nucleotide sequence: TGTGCCAGCAGACGGAGGGAGTCCTATAATTCACCCCTCCACTTT. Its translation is CASRRRESYNSPLHF. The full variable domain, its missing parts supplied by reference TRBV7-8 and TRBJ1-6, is GAGVSQSPRYKVAKRGQDVALRCDPISGHVSLFWYQQALGQGPEFLTYFQNEAQLDKSGLPSDRFFAERPEGSVSTLKIQRTQQEDSAVYLCASRRRESYNSPLHFGNGTRLTVT.

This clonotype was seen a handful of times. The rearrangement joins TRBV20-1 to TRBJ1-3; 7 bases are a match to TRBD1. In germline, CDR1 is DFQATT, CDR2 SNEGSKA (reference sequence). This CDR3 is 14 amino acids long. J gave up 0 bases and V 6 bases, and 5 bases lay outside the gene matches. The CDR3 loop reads CSAPDRASGNTIYF. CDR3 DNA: TGCAGTGCCCCTGACAGGGCCTCTGGAAACACCATATATTTT.

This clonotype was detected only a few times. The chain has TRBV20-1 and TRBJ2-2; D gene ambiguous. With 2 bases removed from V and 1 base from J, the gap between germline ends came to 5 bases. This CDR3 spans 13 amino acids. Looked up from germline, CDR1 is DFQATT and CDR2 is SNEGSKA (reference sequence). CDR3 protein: CSARSRNTGELFF. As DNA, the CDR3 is TGCAGTGCTAGAAGCAGGAACACCGGGGAGCTGTTTTTT.

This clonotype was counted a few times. As DNA, the CDR3 is TGTGCCAGCAAGAGGACAGGGGAATTAAACACTGAAGCTTTCTTT. This encodes CASKRTGELNTEAFF. The chain joins TRBV6-1 to TRBJ1-1; 9 bases are a match to TRBD1. Germline V CDR1 and CDR2: MNHNS, SASEGT. The CDR3 is 15 amino acids. Trimming took 7 bases from V and 2 from J; bases not matched to a gene: 8.

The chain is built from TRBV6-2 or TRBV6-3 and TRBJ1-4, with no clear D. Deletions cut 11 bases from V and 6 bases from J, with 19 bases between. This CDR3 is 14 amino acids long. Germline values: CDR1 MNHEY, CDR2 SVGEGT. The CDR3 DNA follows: TGTGCCGGAGAGGGAGGGTGGTTGGATGAAAAACTGTTTTTT. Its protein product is CAGEGGWLDEKLFF.

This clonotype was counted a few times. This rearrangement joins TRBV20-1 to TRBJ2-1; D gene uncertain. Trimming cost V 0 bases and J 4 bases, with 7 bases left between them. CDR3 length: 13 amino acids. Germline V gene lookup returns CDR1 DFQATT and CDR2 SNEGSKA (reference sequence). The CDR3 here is CSARDRRYNEQFF. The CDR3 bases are TGCAGTGCTAGAGATAGGCGGTACAATGAGCAGTTCTTC.

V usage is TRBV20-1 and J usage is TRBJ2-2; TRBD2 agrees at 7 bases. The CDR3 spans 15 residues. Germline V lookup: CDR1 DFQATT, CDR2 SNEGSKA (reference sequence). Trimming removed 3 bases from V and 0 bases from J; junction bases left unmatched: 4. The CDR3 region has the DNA TGCAGTGCTAGTCCTACTAGCGCGAACACCGGGGAGCTGTTTTTT. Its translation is CSASPTSANTGELFF.

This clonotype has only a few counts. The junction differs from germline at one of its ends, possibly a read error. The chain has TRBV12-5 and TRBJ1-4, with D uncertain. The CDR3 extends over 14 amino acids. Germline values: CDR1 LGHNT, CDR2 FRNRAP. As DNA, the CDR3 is TGTGCTAGTGGTCCCGACATCTCTAAGGAAAAACTGTTTTTT. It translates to CASGPDISKEKLFF.

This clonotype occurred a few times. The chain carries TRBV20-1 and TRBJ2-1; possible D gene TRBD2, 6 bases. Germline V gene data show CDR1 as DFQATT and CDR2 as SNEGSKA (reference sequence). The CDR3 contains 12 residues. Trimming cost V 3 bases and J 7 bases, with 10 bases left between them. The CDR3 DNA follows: TGCAGTGCTAGCCAGACTAGTAATGAGCAGTTCTTC. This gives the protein CSASQTSNEQFF.

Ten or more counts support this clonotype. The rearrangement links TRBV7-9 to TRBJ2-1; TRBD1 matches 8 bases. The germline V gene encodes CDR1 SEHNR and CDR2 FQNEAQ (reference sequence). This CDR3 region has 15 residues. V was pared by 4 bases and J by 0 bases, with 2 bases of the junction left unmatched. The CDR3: CASSYTGGSYNEQFF. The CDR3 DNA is TGTGCCAGCAGCTATACAGGGGGCTCCTACAATGAGCAGTTCTTC.

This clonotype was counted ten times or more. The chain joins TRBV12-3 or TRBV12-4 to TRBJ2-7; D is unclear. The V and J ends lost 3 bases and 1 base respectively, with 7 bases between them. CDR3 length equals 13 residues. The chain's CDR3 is CASSLWQSYEQYF. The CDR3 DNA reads TGTGCCAGCAGTTTGTGGCAATCCTACGAGCAGTACTTC.

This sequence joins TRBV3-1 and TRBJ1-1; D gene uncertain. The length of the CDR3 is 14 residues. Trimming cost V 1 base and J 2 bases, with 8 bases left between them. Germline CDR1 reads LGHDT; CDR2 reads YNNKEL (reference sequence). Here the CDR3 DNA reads TGTGCCAGCAGCCAAGGCATAGTTAACACTGAAGCTTTCTTT. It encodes CASSQGIVNTEAFF. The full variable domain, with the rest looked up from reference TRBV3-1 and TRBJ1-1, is DTAVSQTPKYLVTQMGNDKSIKCEQNLGHDTMYWYKQDSKKFLKIMFSYNNKELIINETVPNRFSPKSPDKAHLNLHINSLELGDSAVYFCASSQGIVNTEAFFGQGTRLTVV.

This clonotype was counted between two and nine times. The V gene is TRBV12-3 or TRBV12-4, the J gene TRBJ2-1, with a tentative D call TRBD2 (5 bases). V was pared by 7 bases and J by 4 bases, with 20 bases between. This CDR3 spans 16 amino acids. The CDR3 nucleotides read TGTGCCAGCACCCGCGGCGGGCATTTAAAATACAATGAGCAGTTCTTC. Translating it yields CASTRGGHLKYNEQFF.

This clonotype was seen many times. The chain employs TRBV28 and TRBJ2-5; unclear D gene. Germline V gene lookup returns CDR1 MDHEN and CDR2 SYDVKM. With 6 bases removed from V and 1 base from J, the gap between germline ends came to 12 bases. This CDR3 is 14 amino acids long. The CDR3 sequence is CASSIIAGQETQYF. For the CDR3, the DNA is TGTGCCAGCAGCATTATCGCTGGCCAAGAGACCCAGTACTTC.

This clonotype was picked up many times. The CDR3, as DNA: TGTGCCAGCAGCTTTTTGGCCCTCGCAGGCGATACGCAGTATTTT. As protein: CASSFLALAGDTQYF. This chain connects TRBV7-2 to TRBJ2-3; D is undetermined. Per the germline V gene, CDR1 is SGHTA and CDR2 is FQGNSA. The CDR3 extends over 15 amino acids. V shed 3 bases and J shed 6 bases, with 16 bases lying between them.

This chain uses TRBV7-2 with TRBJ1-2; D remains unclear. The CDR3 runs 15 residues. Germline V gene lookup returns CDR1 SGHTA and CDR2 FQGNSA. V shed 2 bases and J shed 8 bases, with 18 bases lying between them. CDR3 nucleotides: TGTGCCAGCAGCTTATTGACACTGGGATTCGGGGGCTACACCTTC. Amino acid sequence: CASSLLTLGFGGYTF.